Below, 6 T cell receptor beta chains from the same sample are listed, as sequenced in a study of early T cells in non-severe SARS-CoV-2 infection. Via MiXCR, TCRdb re-called the 5' RACE reads, giving one row per CDR3 protein. Of roughly 86,000 distinct CDR3 sequences in the sample, roughly 14% were seen once. The sample taken for sequencing was whole blood. These TCRs come from an adult who was a healthcare worker with PCR-confirmed SARS-CoV-2 infection or an uninfected control (not recorded which).

The DNA of the CDR3 is TGTGCCAGCAGTTACTCGATTGCGGGGTTGGCTAATGAAAAACTGTTTTTT. Protein product: CASSYSIAGLANEKLFF. The rearrangement joins TRBV6-6 to TRBJ1-4; D remains unclear. The V gene's germline CDR1 is MNHNY and CDR2 SVGAGI (reference sequence). Trimming cost V 0 bases and J 3 bases, with 14 bases left between them. The CDR3 totals 17 residues.

This clonotype appeared many times. CDR3 residues: CASSQEGGLSNQPQHF. DNA of the CDR3: TGTGCCAGCAGCCAAGAGGGGGGCTTGAGCAATCAGCCCCAGCATTTT. V usage is TRBV3-1 and J usage is TRBJ1-5, with D possibly matching TRBD1 (6 bases). This CDR3 spans 16 amino acids. Germline CDR1 and CDR2: LGHDT and YNNKEL (reference sequence). V lost 0 bases and J 1 base, leaving 10 bases between the germline ends.

This rearrangement joins TRBV7-2 to TRBJ2-7; D is possibly TRBD2 (7 bases). V was pared by 2 bases and J by 2 bases, with 10 bases between. CDR1 is SGHTA and CDR2 is FQGNSA in the germline V gene. CDR3 length: 14 amino acids. The CDR3 DNA reads TGTGCCAGCAGCTTAATGGGGGGGCCCTACGAGCAGTACGTC. This translates into CASSLMGGPYEQYV.

The J gene is TRBJ2-2, the V gene TRBV18, with 9 bases matching TRBD1. The CDR3 runs 17 residues. With 3 bases clipped from V and 5 bases from J, the junction kept 10 bases outside the gene matches. The germline V gene has CDR1 KGHSH and CDR2 LQKENI. The DNA of the CDR3 is TGTGCCAGCTCACCTTATTTGGGACAGGGATCGACCGGGGAGCTGTTTTTT. It specifies CASSPYLGQGSTGELFF.

The sample holds a few counts of this clonotype. V is TRBV6-6 and J is TRBJ2-2; no clear D gene. The germline CDR1 and CDR2 sequences are MNHNY and SVGAGI (reference sequence). Between the trimmed V and J ends, which lost 8 bases and 3 bases, there was a span of 7 bases. CDR3 length: 12 residues. CDR3 protein: CASVSDTGELFF. CDR3 DNA: TGTGCCAGCGTCTCAGACACCGGGGAGCTGTTTTTT.

This clonotype turned up a few times. This chain links TRBV12-5 with TRBJ1-5; D is uncertain. The CDR3 runs to 14 residues. The germline V and J ends were trimmed by 0 bases and 2 bases, with 5 bases remaining between them. Germline-derived CDR1 and CDR2 are LGHNT and FRNRAP. Here the CDR3 DNA reads TGTGCTAGTGGTTTGGTCGGCGGCAATCAGCCCCAGCATTTT. Translating it yields CASGLVGGNQPQHF.